This T cell receptor (beta chain) was captured in a study of response to subunit inactivated influenza vaccine. Broader study findings: The study's authors posited that every seasonal influenza vaccination enlists few new T cells.

This clonotype was recorded at least ten times. Its target is unknown. A single record per CDR3 protein comes from TCRdb applying MiXCR to the RT-PCR reads. The sample comprises about 160,000 distinct CDR3 sequences, about a tenth of which are singletons, and about an eighth rests with the top ten. Germline lookup yields CDR1 SGHAT and CDR2 FQNNGV. Unmatched junction bases numbered 4, after V lost 3 bases and J lost 6 bases. The CDR3 runs to 14 residues. The V call is TRBV11-2, the J call TRBJ2-2, with 7 positions matching TRBD1. The source material was non-naive T cells sorted from PBMCs, sampled about 40 days after vaccination. This receptor was taken from a man aged 50-59 years who received an inactivated influenza vaccine. Here the CDR3 reads CASSLLDRAGELFF. CDR3 DNA: TGTGCCAGCAGCTTGCTCGACAGGGCCGGGGAGCTGTTTTTT.